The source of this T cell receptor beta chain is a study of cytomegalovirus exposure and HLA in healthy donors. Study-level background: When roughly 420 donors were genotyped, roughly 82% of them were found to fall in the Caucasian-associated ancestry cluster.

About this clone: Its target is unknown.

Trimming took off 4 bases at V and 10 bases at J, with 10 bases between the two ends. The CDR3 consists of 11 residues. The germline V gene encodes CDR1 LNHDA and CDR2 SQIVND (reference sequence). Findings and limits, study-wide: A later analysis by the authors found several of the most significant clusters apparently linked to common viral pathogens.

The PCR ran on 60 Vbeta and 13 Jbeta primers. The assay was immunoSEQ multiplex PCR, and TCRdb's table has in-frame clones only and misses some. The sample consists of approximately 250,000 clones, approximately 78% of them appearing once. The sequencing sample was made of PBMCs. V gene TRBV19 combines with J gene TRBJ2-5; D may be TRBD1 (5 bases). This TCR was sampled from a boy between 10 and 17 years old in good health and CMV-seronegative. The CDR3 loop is CASSTQGNQYF. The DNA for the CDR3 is TGTGCCAGTAGTACCCAGGGTAACCAGTACTTC.